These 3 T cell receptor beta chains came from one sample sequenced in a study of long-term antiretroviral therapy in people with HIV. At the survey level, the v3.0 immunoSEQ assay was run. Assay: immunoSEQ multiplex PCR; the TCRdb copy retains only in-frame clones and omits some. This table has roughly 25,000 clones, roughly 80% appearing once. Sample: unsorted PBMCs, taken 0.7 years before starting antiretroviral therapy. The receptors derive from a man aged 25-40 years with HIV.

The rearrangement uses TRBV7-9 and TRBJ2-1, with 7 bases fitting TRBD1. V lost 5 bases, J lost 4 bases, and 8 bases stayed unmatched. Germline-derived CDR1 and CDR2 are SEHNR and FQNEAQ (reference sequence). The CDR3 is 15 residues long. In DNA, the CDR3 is TGTGCCAGCAGCCCGGGACAGAGACTTTACAATGAGCAGTTCTTC. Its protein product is CASSPGQRLYNEQFF.

CDR3 sequence (DNA): TGTGCCAGCAGGAGGGACTATGGCTACACCTTC. This translates into CASRRDYGYTF. This chain links TRBV6-1 with TRBJ1-2, with D uncertain. This CDR3 has 11 residues. CDR1 is MNHNS, CDR2 SASEGT, per germline. Trimming took 6 bases from V and 3 from J, leaving 5 bases between them.

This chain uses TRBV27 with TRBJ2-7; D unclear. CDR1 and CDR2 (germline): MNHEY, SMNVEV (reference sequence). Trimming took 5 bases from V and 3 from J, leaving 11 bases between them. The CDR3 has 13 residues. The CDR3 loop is CASSMQQSYEQYF. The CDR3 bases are TGTGCCAGCAGTATGCAACAGAGCTACGAGCAGTACTTC.